This T cell receptor (beta chain) emerged from a study of T cells in localized non-small cell lung cancer. This CDR3 spans 13 amino acids. V lost 5 bases to trimming and J lost 5 bases, with 13 bases between them. Germline V gives CDR1 GTSNPN, CDR2 SVGIG (reference sequence). Broader study findings: Uninvolved adjacent lung, not tumor, had the highest T cell clonality.

Details on this clone: Its matching antigen is unknown.

Clones were sequenced by immunoSEQ multiplex PCR, and TCRdb holds only the in-frame ones, with some missing. The data contain about 40,000 clones, 70% to 90% of them singletons. This sequence originates from a man between 18 and 49 years old with stage I lung adenocarcinoma. The source material was peripheral blood, sampled before any cancer treatment. The rearrangement uses TRBV30 and TRBJ1-5; a possible D gene is TRBD1 (6 bases). CDR3 in amino acids: CAWGQNGDQPQHF. The CDR3 nucleotides read TGTGCCTGGGGACAGAATGGCGATCAGCCCCAGCATTTT.